These 5 T cell receptor beta chains were all obtained from the same sample, sequenced in a study of CXCR3-negative and CXCR3-positive naive CD8 T cells. The study made its TRB cDNA libraries by 5' RACE, adding UMI labels. TCRdb reprocessed the 5' RACE reads; each CDR3 protein has one entry and no DNA is given. Recorded here are about 130,000 distinct CDR3 sequences; the top ten clones represent around 0.5%. The specimen was naive CXCR3- CD8+ T cells from blood. Regarding subset: CD45RO-CCR7+CD27+CD95- naive CD8+ T cells lacking CXCR3 (TNR3-). These receptors all stem from a human donor in good health. Some clones in this sample may be carry-over from other donors' samples.

The rearrangement uses TRBV7-6 and TRBJ2-5; there is no DNA to check the TCRdb D call of TRBD1. CDR1 and CDR2 from the germline V gene are SGHVS and FNYEAQ. This CDR3 spans 17 amino acids. The CDR3 sequence: CASSQKSDRGEQETQYF.

The CDR3 sequence: CASFQVGQGIQPQHF. The chain couples TRBV28 to TRBJ1-5; TCRdb designates TRBD1, a call that cannot be tested without DNA. Looked up from germline, CDR1 is MDHEN and CDR2 is SYDVKM. This CDR3 is 15 amino acids long.

This chain links TRBV29-1 with TRBJ2-5; TCRdb picks TRBD1, but there is no DNA to check that call. This CDR3 is 13 amino acids long. Germline V gene data show CDR1 as SQVTM and CDR2 as ANQGSEA. The CDR3 reads CSVVEGMGETQYF.

The chain uses TRBV7-2 and TRBJ2-1; the D call of TRBD2 rests on TCRdb alone, since no DNA is present to check it. Germline V lookup: CDR1 SGHTA, CDR2 FQGNSA. CDR3 size: 15 residues. The chain's CDR3 is CASSLPGLAGGEQFF.

J is TRBJ2-1 and V is TRBV20-1; with no DNA, the TCRdb D assignment of TRBD2 cannot be verified. Per germline, CDR1 DFQATT and CDR2 SNEGSKA (reference sequence). This CDR3 is 13 amino acids long. The CDR3 loop reads CSAGSGRASEQFF.